This TCR beta chain was sequenced in a study of T-cell reconstitution after alpha-beta-depleted transplantation in children. Molecular barcoding with unique molecular identifiers was used for the TCRbeta library. A single record per CDR3 protein comes from TCRdb applying MiXCR to the PCR reads. The repertoire holds hundreds of thousands of distinct CDR3 sequences, with roughly 14% as singletons. CDR1 is DFQATT and CDR2 is SNEGSKA in the germline V gene (reference sequence). This CDR3 region has 17 residues. Trimming cost V 1 base and J 2 bases, with 19 bases left between them. In its sample, this clonotype was seen a few times.

This clonotype was obtained from a girl aged 2-10 years with congenital amegakaryocytic thrombocytopenia, due to receive a stem cell transplant. The sample consisted of PBMCs, taken before TCRalphabeta/CD19-depleted stem cell transplant. The chain carries TRBV20-1 and TRBJ2-3, with TRBD2 as a possible D gene (6 bases). CDR3: CSARALATDILTDTQYF. The CDR3 DNA reads as TGCAGTGCTAGAGCCCTAGCGACCGATATCCTCACAGATACGCAGTATTTT.